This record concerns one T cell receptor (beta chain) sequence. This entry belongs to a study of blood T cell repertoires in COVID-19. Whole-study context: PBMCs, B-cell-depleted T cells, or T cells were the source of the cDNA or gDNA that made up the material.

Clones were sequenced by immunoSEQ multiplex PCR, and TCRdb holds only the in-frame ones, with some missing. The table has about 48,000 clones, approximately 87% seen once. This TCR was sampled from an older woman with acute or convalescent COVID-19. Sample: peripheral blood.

CDR3 nucleotide sequence: TGTGCCAGCAGCCACTTCGCGGGAGCCTGGGGAAGAGAGACCCAGTACTTC. Protein: CASSHFAGAWGRETQYF. The chain links TRBV3-1 (or the pseudogene TRBV3-2) to TRBJ2-5; TRBD2 matches 7 bases. There are 17 residues in the CDR3. CDR1 LGHDT and CDR2 YNNKEL come from the germline V gene (reference sequence). The junction had 14 bases not matched to a gene; V was cut back by 3 bases and J by 4 bases.